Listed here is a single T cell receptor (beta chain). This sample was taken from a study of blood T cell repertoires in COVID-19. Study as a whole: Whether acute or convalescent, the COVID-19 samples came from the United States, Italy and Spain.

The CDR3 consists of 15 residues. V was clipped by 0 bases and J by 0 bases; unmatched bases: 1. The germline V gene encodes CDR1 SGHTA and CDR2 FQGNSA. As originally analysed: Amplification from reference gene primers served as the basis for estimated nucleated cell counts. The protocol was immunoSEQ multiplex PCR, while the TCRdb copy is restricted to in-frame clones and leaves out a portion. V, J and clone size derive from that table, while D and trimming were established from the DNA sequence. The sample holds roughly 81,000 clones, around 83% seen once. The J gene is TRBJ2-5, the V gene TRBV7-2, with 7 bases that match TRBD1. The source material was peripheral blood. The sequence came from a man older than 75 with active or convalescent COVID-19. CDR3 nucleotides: TGTGCCAGCAGCTTAGCGGGACAGAACCAAGAGACCCAGTACTTC. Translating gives CASSLAGQNQETQYF. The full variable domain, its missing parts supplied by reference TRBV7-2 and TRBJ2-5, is GAGVSQSPSNKVTEKGKDVELRCDPISGHTALYWYRQSLGQGLEFLIYFQGNSAPDKSGLPSDRFSAERTGGSVSTLTIQRTQQEDSAVYLCASSLAGQNQETQYFGPGTRLLVL.